This record concerns one TCR beta chain sequence. Its antigen is unknown. The authors made each sample's cDNA in eight separate reactions. The cDNA of both the TCRalpha and TCRbeta chains was subjected to two nested PCRs of about 15 and 9 cycles. TCRdb re-called the 5' RACE reads and gives one entry per CDR3 protein, without DNA. The sample table sets out a few hundred thousand distinct CDR3 sequences. The source of the sample is a study of monozygotic twins with inflammatory bowel disease. General study points: The co-twins with IBD showed lower TCRbeta diversity (inverse Simpson) than their healthy siblings. IBD patients exhibited fewer clonotypes shared with other individuals than healthy twins, particularly with disease activity.

This sequence originates from a human donor with ulcerative colitis or Crohn's disease, or a healthy co-twin of an affected twin (not recorded which). The sequenced sample was blood.

CDR3 sequence reads: CASGLQGAKETQYF. The rearrangement uses TRBV5-1 and TRBJ2-5; absent DNA, TCRdb's TRBD1 call cannot be checked. The CDR3 covers 14 residues. Germline V gene data show CDR1 as SGHRS and CDR2 as YFSETQ.